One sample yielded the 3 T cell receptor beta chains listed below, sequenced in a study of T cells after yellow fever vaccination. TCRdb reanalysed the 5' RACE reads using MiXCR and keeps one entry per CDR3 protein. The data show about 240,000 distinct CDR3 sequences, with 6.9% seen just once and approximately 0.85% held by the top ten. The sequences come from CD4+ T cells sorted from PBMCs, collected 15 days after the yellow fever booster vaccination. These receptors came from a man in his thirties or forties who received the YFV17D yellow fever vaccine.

The CDR3 nucleotides are TGCAGTGCTAGGACAGGAAATTCACCCCTCCACTTT. Translation: CSARTGNSPLHF. The V and J genes are TRBV20-1 and TRBJ1-6; D might be TRBD1 (6 bases). Germline lookup yields CDR1 DFQATT and CDR2 SNEGSKA (reference sequence). Between the trimmed V and J ends, which lost 3 bases and 7 bases, there was a span of 7 bases. The CDR3 is 12 residues long.

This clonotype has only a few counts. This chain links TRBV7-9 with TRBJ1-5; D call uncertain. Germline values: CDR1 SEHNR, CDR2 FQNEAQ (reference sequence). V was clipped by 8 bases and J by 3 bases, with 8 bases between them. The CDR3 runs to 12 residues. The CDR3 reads CASGSDNQPQHF. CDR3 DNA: TGTGCCAGCGGTTCTGACAATCAGCCCCAGCATTTT. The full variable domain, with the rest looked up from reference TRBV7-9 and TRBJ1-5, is DTGVSQNPRHKITKRGQNVTFRCDPISEHNRLYWYRQTLGQGPEFLTYFQNEAQLEKSRLLSDRFSAERPKGSFSTLEIQRTEQGDSAMYLCASGSDNQPQHFGDGTRLSIL.

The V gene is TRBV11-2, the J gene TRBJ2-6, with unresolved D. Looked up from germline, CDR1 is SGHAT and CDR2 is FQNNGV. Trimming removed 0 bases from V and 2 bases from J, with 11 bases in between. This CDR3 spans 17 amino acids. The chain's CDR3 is CASSLEALSTGANVLTF. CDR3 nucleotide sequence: TGTGCCAGCAGCTTAGAGGCTCTTTCCACTGGGGCCAACGTCCTGACTTTC.